The 2 T cell receptor beta chains presented below share a single source sample, sequenced in a study of OX40 agonist ivuxolimab in advanced cancers. TCRdb's copy holds only in-frame clones and misses some; the assay was immunoSEQ multiplex PCR. The sample carries tens of thousands of clones, under 80% recorded once. The material sequenced was CD4+ or CD8+ T cells sorted from blood, taken in a trial of the OX40 agonist ivuxolimab. The receptors come from an adult with an advanced solid tumor such as melanoma, head and neck, liver or kidney cancer.

CDR3 in DNA: TGTGCCAGTAGTATAGATCTAGACAGTTATCAGCCCCAGCATTTT. Its protein is CASSIDLDSYQPQHF. This rearrangement joins TRBV19 to TRBJ1-5; D might be TRBD1 (5 bases). Trimming removed 0 bases at V and 5 bases at J, with 11 bases between. The CDR3 length is 15 residues. Germline values: CDR1 LNHDA, CDR2 SQIVND (reference sequence).

This chain links TRBV7-2 with TRBJ2-1, with D possibly being TRBD2 (5 bases). The CDR3 has 14 residues. V was trimmed by 2 bases and J by 7 bases, leaving 12 bases between them. Germline V lookup: CDR1 SGHTA, CDR2 FQGNSA. The CDR3 DNA follows: TGTGCCAGCAGCTTATTAACGGGGAGAAATGAGCAGTTCTTC. Encoded protein: CASSLLTGRNEQFF.